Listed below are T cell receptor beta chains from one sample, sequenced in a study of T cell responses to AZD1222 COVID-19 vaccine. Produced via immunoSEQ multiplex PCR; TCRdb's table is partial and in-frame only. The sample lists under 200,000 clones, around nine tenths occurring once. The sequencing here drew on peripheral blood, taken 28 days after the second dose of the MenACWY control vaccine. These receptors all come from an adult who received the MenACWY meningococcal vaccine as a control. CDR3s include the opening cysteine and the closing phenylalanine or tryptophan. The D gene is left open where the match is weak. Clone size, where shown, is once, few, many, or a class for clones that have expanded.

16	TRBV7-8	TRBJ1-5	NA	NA	CASSLVAAYSNQPQHF	TGTGCCAGCAGCTTAGTGGCAGCGTATAGCAATCAGCCCCAGCATTTT
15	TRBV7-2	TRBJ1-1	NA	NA	CASSLQGSLNTEAFF	TGTGCCAGCAGCTTACAGGGGTCGCTGAACACTGAAGCTTTCTTT
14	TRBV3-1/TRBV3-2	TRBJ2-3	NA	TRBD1	CASSPGQGRDTQYF	TGTGCCAGCAGCCCGGGACAGGGAAGGGATACGCAGTATTTT
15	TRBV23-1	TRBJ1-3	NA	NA	CASSPVSPSGNTIYF	TGCGCCAGCAGTCCAGTCAGCCCATCTGGAAACACCATATATTTT
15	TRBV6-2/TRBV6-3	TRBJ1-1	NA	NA	CASSYARPTNTEAFF	TGTGCCAGCAGTTACGCGAGACCGACGAACACTGAAGCTTTCTTT
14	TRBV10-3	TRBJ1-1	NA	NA	CAISESGDLTEAFF	TGTGCCATCAGTGAGAGTGGGGATCTGACTGAAGCTTTCTTT
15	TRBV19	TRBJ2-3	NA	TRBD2	CASSPLAASTDTQYF	TGTGCCAGTAGTCCCCTAGCGGCTAGCACAGATACGCAGTATTTT
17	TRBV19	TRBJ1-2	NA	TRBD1	CASSYRDRVPTNYGYTF	TGTGCCAGTAGTTACCGGGACAGGGTCCCAACTAACTATGGCTACACCTTC
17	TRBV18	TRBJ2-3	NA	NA	CASSPLTRGSSTDTQYF	TGTGCCAGCTCACCCCTAACGAGGGGCTCTAGCACAGATACGCAGTATTTT
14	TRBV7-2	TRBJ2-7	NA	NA	CASSVVTLSYEQYF	TGTGCCAGCAGCGTAGTGACACTCTCCTACGAGCAGTACTTC
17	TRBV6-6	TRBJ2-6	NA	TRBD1	CASSRSQGAAGANVLTF	TGTGCCAGCAGTCGAAGCCAGGGGGCTGCTGGGGCCAACGTCCTGACTTTC
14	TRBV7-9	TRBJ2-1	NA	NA	CASSLREIGNEQFF	TGTGCCAGCAGCTTACGGGAGATCGGCAATGAGCAGTTCTTC
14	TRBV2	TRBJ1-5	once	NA	CASSGHTTGGRRHF	TGTGCCAGCAGTGGCCACACCACCGGGGGGCGTCGACATTTT
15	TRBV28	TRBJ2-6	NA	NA	CASHPSLSGANVLTF	TGTGCCAGCCACCCCTCCCTCTCCGGGGCCAACGTCCTGACTTTC
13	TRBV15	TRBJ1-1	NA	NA	CATSATGNTEAFF	TGTGCCACCAGCGCAACGGGGAACACTGAAGCTTTCTTT
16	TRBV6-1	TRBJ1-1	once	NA	CASSEAGGRGAIEAFF	TGTGCCAGCAGTGAAGCTGGGGGTCGGGGAGCTATTGAAGCTTTCTTT
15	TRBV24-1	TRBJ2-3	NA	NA	CATSDLLGFGDTQYF	TGTGCCACCAGTGATTTGCTGGGCTTTGGAGATACGCAGTATTTT
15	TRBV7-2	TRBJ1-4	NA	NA	CASSSPRGGNEKLFF	TGTGCCAGCAGTTCCCCAAGGGGGGGAAATGAAAAACTGTTTTTT
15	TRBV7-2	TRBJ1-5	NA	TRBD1	CASSSRQGGNQPQHF	TGTGCCAGCAGCTCGAGACAGGGAGGCAATCAGCCCCAGCATTTT
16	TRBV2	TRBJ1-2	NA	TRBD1	CASSEEGAGVGYGYTF	TGTGCCAGCAGTGAAGAGGGGGCAGGGGTTGGCTATGGCTACACCTTC
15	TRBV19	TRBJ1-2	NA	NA	CASGQPAEANYGYTF	TGTGCCAGTGGACAACCGGCAGAAGCTAACTATGGCTACACCTTC
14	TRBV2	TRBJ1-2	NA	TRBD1	CASRAGGTNYGYTF	TGTGCCAGCAGAGCAGGGGGCACTAACTATGGCTACACCTTC
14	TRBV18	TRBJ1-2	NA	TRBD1	CASSQGQEIYGYTF	TGTGCCAGCTCGCAGGGACAGGAGATCTATGGCTACACCTTC
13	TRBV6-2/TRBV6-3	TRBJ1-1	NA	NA	CASIPTENTEAFF	TGTGCCAGCATCCCGACCGAGAACACTGAAGCTTTCTTT
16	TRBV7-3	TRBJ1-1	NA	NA	CASSLAARGLNTEAFF	TGTGCCAGCAGCTTGGCGGCGCGCGGGTTGAACACTGAAGCTTTCTTT
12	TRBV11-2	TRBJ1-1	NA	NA	CASSFGDTEAFF	TGTGCCAGCAGCTTTGGGGACACTGAAGCTTTCTTT
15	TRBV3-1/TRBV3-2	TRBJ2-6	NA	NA	CASSQWSSGANVLTF	TGTGCCAGCAGCCAATGGAGCTCTGGGGCCAACGTCCTGACTTTC
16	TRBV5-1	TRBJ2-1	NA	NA	CASSLHAGAFYNEQFF	TGCGCCAGCAGCTTGCATGCAGGAGCCTTTTACAATGAGCAGTTCTTC
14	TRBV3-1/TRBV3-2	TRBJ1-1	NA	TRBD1	CASSQSRQGGKAFF	TGTGCCAGCAGCCAAAGTAGACAGGGGGGGAAAGCTTTCTTT
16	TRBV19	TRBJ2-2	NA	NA	CASGWGVVSNTGELFF	TGTGCCAGTGGTTGGGGCGTCGTTTCGAACACCGGGGAGCTGTTTTTT
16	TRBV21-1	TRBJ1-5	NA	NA	CASSKSRGLSNQPQHF	TGTGCCAGCAGCAAAAGTAGAGGGTTAAGCAATCAGCCCCAGCATTTT
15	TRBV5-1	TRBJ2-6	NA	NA	CASSLGGGGANVLTF	TGCGCCAGCAGCTTGGGGGGTGGTGGGGCCAACGTCCTGACTTTC
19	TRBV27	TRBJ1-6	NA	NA	CASSFLVRSSGRINSPLHF	TGTGCCAGCAGTTTCTTAGTTCGGTCAAGCGGGAGGATTAATTCACCCCTCCACTTT
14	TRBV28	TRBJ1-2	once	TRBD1	CASSSPDRDRGYTF	TGTGCCAGCAGTTCACCCGACAGGGACCGGGGCTACACCTTC
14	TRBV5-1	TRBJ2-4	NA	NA	CASSLRTTGSIQYF	TGCGCCAGCAGCCTACGGACAACCGGTAGCATTCAGTACTTC
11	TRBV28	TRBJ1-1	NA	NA	CASSLVHEAFF	TGTGCCAGCAGTTTAGTTCATGAAGCTTTCTTT
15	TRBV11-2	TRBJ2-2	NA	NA	CASSYAGTGTGELFF	TGTGCCAGCAGCTACGCAGGGACGGGCACCGGGGAGCTGTTTTTT
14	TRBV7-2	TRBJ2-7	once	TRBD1	CASSGQGLGYEQYF	TGTGCCAGCAGCGGACAGGGTTTGGGGTACGAGCAGTACTTC
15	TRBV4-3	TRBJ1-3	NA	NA	CASSQTTGDGNTIYF	TGCGCCAGCAGCCAAACTACCGGGGACGGAAACACCATATATTTT
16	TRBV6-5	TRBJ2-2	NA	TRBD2	CASSSPAGSNTGELFF	TGTGCCAGCAGTTCCCCAGCGGGATCGAACACCGGGGAGCTGTTTTTT
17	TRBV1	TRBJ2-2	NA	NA	CTSSPTGTGNRDGELFF	TGCACCAGCAGCCCGACCGGGACAGGGAATCGTGACGGGGAGCTGTTTTTT
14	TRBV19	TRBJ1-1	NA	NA	CASSIGPPTTEAFF	TGTGCCAGTAGTATCGGGCCCCCAACAACTGAAGCTTTCTTT
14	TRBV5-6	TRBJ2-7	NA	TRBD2	CASSLGTSVNEQYF	TGTGCCAGCAGCTTAGGGACTAGCGTTAACGAGCAGTACTTC
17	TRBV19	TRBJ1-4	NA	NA	CASSMSGIMANNEKLFF	TGTGCCAGTAGTATGTCCGGGATTATGGCTAATAATGAAAAACTGTTTTTT
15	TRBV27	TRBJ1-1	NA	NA	CASSPFRGWDTEAFF	TGTGCCAGCAGTCCCTTTAGGGGCTGGGACACTGAAGCTTTCTTT